This entry concerns a single TCR beta chain. Its matching antigen is unknown. TCRdb's table, derived via immunoSEQ multiplex PCR, lists solely in-frame clones and lacks some. The sample has 35,000 or so clones, about 88% seen once; the top ten hold more than 0.4%. These data belong to a study of STAT3 mutations in large granular lymphocyte leukemia. General study points: In T-cell large granular lymphocyte leukemia, about half of patients showed multiple immunodominant subclonotypes.

The CDR3 is made up of 13 amino acids. The germline CDR1 and CDR2 sequences are SGHAT and FQDESV (reference sequence). V was shortened by 4 bases and J by 1 base, with 8 bases between the two germline ends. The chain combines TRBV11-1 with TRBJ2-7, with D hard to call. The source is a human donor with T large granular lymphocyte leukemia. Some clones in this sample may be carry-over from other donors' samples. The sample was PBMCs. CDR3 in amino acids: CASSWVGSYEQYV. CDR3 DNA: TGTGCCAGCAGCTGGGTCGGGTCCTACGAGCAGTACGTC.